The 16 T cell receptor beta chains below all came from one sample that was sequenced in a study of shared clonotypes between healthy human individuals. Profiling relied on immunoSEQ multiplex PCR, and the TCRdb table lists in-frame clones only, not all of them. This table holds about 1.1 million clones, about 80% found once. Sequenced: memory CD4+ T cells from PBMCs. Subset here: CD45RA-negative fraction. Receptors were obtained from a man between 18 and 29 years old in good health. Some clones in this sample may be carry-over from other donors' samples.

The V gene is TRBV28, the J gene TRBJ2-3; D assignment may be TRBD1 or TRBD2 (5 bases each). The length of the CDR3 is 14 residues. V lost 3 bases to trimming and J lost 8 bases, with 15 bases between them. Per the germline V gene, CDR1 is MDHEN and CDR2 is SYDVKM. The CDR3: CASSFTGPAVTQYF. The CDR3 bases are TGTGCCAGCAGTTTCACGGGGCCTGCGGTTACGCAGTATTTT.

This chain uses TRBV5-8 with TRBJ2-7; D not resolved. In germline, CDR1 is SGHTS, CDR2 YDEGEE. Trimming left V 6 bases short and J 6 bases short, with 10 bases between. The CDR3 spans 11 residues. The CDR3 region has the DNA TGTGCCAGCATGCGCTTCAGCGAGCAGTACTTC. This sequence encodes CASMRFSEQYF.

The CDR3 reads CATSRDLGRWVVGYTF. Written as DNA, the CDR3 is TGTGCCACCAGCAGAGATTTAGGCAGGTGGGTCGTCGGCTACACCTTC. V and J are TRBV15 and TRBJ1-2; D not resolved. V lost 0 bases and J 8 bases, leaving 19 bases between the germline ends. Germline CDR1 and CDR2: LNHNV and YYDKDF (reference sequence). The CDR3 is 16 residues long.

The chain links TRBV5-6 to TRBJ1-1, with a possible D match to TRBD1 (6 bases). The CDR3 is 18 amino acids. Germline CDR1 reads SGHDT; CDR2 reads YYEEEE. Trimming removed 4 bases at V and 4 bases at J, with 26 bases between. CDR3 region: CASSLKDRLLSLSTEAFF. The CDR3 DNA follows: TGTGCCAGCAGCCTCAAAGACAGGTTACTAAGTTTGAGCACTGAAGCTTTCTTT.

The rearrangement joins TRBV5-1 to TRBJ1-5; D is undetermined. The V and J ends lost 1 base and 2 bases respectively, with 13 bases between them. CDR1 is SGHRS and CDR2 is YFSETQ in the germline V gene. The CDR3 covers 16 residues. The CDR3 DNA reads as TGCGCCAGCAGCTTGCCCGGGGATGAGGGCAATCAGCCCCAGCATTTT. Its protein is CASSLPGDEGNQPQHF.

V is TRBV5-4 and J is TRBJ2-5; 7 nucleotides align to TRBD2. Germline V lookup: CDR1 SGHNT, CDR2 YYREEE (reference sequence). V lost 4 bases to trimming and J lost 4 bases; unmatched junction nucleotides: 13. The CDR3 totals 16 residues. For the CDR3, the DNA is TGTGCCAGCAGCCGACTGGGGGAGCGGGAAAGAGAGACCCAGTACTTC. It codes for CASSRLGERERETQYF. Complete variable domain (other parts from reference TRBV5-4 and TRBJ2-5): ETGVTQSPTHLIKTRGQQVTLRCSSQSGHNTVSWYQQALGQGPQFIFQYYREEENGRGNFPPRFSGLQFPNYSSELNVNALELDDSALYLCASSRLGERERETQYFGPGTRLLVL.

The chain has TRBV5-1 and TRBJ1-1; weak D call: TRBD1 (5 bases). V lost 2 bases and J 0 bases, leaving 14 bases between the germline ends. Per germline, CDR1 SGHRS and CDR2 YFSETQ. CDR3 length: 16 amino acids. Here the CDR3 DNA reads TGCGCCAGCAGCTTAACCTCCGGGGGGGTGAACACTGAAGCTTTCTTT. This gives the protein CASSLTSGGVNTEAFF.

The CDR3 reads CASSPPLQETQYF. The CDR3 DNA reads as TGTGCCAGCTCACCACCTCTCCAAGAGACCCAGTACTTC. V and J are TRBV18 and TRBJ2-5; D is unclear. V was clipped by 0 bases and J by 1 base, with 3 bases between them. This CDR3 has 13 amino acids. Germline assignment: CDR1 KGHSH and CDR2 LQKENI.

This clone has a single count. The chain uses TRBV5-1 and TRBJ2-1; D remains unclear. CDR1 and CDR2 from the germline V gene are SGHRS and YFSETQ. Trimming stripped 1 base from V and 4 bases from J, with 15 bases between. The CDR3 spans 16 residues. CDR3 region: CASSLSPTSRYNEQFF. Here the CDR3 DNA reads TGCGCCAGCAGCTTGAGTCCTACTTCACGATACAATGAGCAGTTCTTC. Supplemented by reference TRBV5-1 and TRBJ2-1, the full variable domain reads KAGVTQTPRYLIKTRGQQVTLSCSPISGHRSVSWYQQTPGQGLQFLFEYFSETQRNKGNFPGRFSGRQFSNSRSEMNVSTLELGDSALYLCASSLSPTSRYNEQFFGPGTRLTVL.

The chain uses TRBV10-1 and TRBJ2-1; D might be TRBD1 or TRBD2, each matching 6 bases. Germline CDR1 WNHNN, CDR2 SYGVQD (reference sequence). The CDR3 length is 15 residues. V lost 6 bases, J lost 5 bases, and 17 bases lay in between. CDR3 DNA: TGCGCCAGCAGCCAACAAGGGGGGAGCCACAATGAGCAGTTCTTC. It translates to CASSQQGGSHNEQFF.

This rearrangement joins TRBV28 to TRBJ2-4; 7 positions match TRBD2. This CDR3 is 14 amino acids long. The trim removed 7 bases at V and 12 bases at J, leaving 15 bases unmatched. Germline-derived CDR1 and CDR2 are MDHEN and SYDVKM. The CDR3 region is CASTRSGAAPGQYF. The CDR3 DNA reads TGTGCCAGCACCCGGAGCGGGGCGGCCCCGGGTCAGTACTTC.

CDR3 bases: TGCGCCAGCAGCCGGGACGGAGAATACAATGAGCAGTTCTTC. It codes for CASSRDGEYNEQFF. The chain has TRBV5-1 and TRBJ2-1; D could derive from TRBD1 or TRBD2 (5 bases each). With 4 bases removed from V and 4 bases from J, the gap between germline ends came to 12 bases. The length of the CDR3 is 14 residues. Germline V gives CDR1 SGHRS, CDR2 YFSETQ.

The table lists this clone with a few counts. This chain connects TRBV30 to TRBJ1-3; no clear D gene. There are 17 residues in the CDR3. Trimming removed 1 base at V and 0 bases at J, with 16 bases between. Germline V gives CDR1 GTSNPN, CDR2 SVGIG (reference sequence). The CDR3 DNA sequence: TGTGCCTGGAGTGAAACGCCCCTGGGAGCCTCTGGAAACACCATATATTTT. Translated: CAWSETPLGASGNTIYF. Based on the CDR3 plus reference TRBV30 and TRBJ1-3, the full variable domain is SQTIHQWPATLVQPVGSPLSLECTVEGTSNPNLYWYRQAAGRGLQLLFYSVGIGQISSEVPQNLSASRPQDRQFILSSKKLLLSDSGFYLCAWSETPLGASGNTIYFGEGSWLTVV.

J is TRBJ2-2 and V is TRBV10-3; D gene unclear. With 0 bases removed from V and 6 bases from J, the gap between germline ends came to 5 bases. Germline assignment: CDR1 ENHRY and CDR2 SYGVKD. The CDR3 has 13 amino acids. The CDR3 DNA is TGTGCCATCAGTGAGTCGAAGCCCGGGGAGCTGTTTTTT. Amino acid sequence: CAISESKPGELFF.

This chain joins TRBV11-2 and TRBJ2-1; the D gene is possibly TRBD1 (6 bases). The V gene lost 5 bases and the J gene lost 9 bases, with 17 bases spanning the gap. CDR3 length: 14 amino acids. Germline values: CDR1 SGHAT, CDR2 FQNNGV. This chain's CDR3 is CASSRQQGIGEQFF. The CDR3 coding sequence is TGTGCCAGCAGCCGCCAACAGGGAATTGGTGAGCAGTTCTTC. Drawing the rest from reference TRBV11-2 and TRBJ2-1, the complete variable domain is EAGVAQSPRYKIIEKRQSVAFWCNPISGHATLYWYQQILGQGPKLLIQFQNNGVVDDSQLPKDRFSAERLKGVDSTLKIQPAKLEDSAVYLCASSRQQGIGEQFFGPGTRLTVL.

Only a few counts were recorded for this clone. Other DNA sequences from this sample encode an identical CDR3 as well. The chain couples TRBV5-4 to TRBJ2-1; 10 nucleotides align to TRBD2. The CDR3 totals 16 residues. The germline V gene encodes CDR1 SGHNT and CDR2 YYREEE (reference sequence). Losses at the gene ends were 0 bases for V and 8 bases for J; bases not matched to a gene: 8. DNA of the CDR3: TGTGCCAGCAGCTTGGCGCGGCTAGCGGGAGCGGATGAGCAGTTCTTC. As protein: CASSLARLAGADEQFF. The entire variable domain, with the rest obtained from reference TRBV5-4 and TRBJ2-1, is as follows: ETGVTQSPTHLIKTRGQQVTLRCSSQSGHNTVSWYQQALGQGPQFIFQYYREEENGRGNFPPRFSGLQFPNYSSELNVNALELDDSALYLCASSLARLAGADEQFFGPGTRLTVL.